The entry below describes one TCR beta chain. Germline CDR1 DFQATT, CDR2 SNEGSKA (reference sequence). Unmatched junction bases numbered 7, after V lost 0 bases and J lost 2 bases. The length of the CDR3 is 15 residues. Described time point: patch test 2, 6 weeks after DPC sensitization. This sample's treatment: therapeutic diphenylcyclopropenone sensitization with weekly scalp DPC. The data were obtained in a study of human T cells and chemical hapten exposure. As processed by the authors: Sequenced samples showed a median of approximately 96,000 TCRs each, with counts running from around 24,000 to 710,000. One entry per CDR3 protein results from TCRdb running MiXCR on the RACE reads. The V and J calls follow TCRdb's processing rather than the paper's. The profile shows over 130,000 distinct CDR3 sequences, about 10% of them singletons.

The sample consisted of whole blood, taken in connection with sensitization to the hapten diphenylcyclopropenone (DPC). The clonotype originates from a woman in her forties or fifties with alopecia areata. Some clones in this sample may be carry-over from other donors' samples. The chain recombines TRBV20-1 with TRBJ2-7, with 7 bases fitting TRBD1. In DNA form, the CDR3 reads TGCAGTGCTAGAGATCGACAGGGAAAGCCCTACGAGCAGTACTTC. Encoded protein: CSARDRQGKPYEQYF.